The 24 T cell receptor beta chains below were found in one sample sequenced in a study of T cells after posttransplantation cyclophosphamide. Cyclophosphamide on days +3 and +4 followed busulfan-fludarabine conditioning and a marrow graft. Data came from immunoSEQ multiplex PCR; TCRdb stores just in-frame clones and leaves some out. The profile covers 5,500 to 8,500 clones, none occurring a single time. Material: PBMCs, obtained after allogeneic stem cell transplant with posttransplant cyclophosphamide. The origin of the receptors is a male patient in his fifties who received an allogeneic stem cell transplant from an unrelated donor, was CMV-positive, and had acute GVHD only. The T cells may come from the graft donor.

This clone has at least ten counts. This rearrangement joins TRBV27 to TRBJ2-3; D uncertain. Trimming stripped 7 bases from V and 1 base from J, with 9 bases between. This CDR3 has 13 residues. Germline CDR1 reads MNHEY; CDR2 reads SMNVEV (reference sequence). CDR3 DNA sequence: TGTGCCAGCAAACCGCGCGGCACAGATACGCAGTATTTT. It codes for CASKPRGTDTQYF.

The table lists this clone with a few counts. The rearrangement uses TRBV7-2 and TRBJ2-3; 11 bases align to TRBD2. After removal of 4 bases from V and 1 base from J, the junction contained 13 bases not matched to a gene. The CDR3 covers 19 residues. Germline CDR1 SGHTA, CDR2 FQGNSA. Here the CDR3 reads CASSWYGLAGLEGTDTQYF. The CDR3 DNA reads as TGTGCCAGCAGCTGGTACGGACTAGCGGGCCTGGAGGGCACAGATACGCAGTATTTT.

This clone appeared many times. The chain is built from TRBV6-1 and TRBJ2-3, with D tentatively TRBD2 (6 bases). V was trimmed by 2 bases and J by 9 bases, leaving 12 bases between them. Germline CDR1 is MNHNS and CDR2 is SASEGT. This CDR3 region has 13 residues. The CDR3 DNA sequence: TGTGCCAGCAGTGAATTCGGGAGTCTGACGCAGTATTTT. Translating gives CASSEFGSLTQYF.

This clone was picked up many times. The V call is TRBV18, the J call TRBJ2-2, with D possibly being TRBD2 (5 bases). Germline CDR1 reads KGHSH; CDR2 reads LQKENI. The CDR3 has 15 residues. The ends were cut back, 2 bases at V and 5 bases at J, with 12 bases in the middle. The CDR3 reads CASSPAQRGTGELFF. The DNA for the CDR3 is TGTGCCAGCTCACCAGCCCAGCGAGGGACCGGGGAGCTGTTTTTT.

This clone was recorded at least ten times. CDR3 protein: CASRAGTSEYNEQFF. The CDR3 bases are TGTGCCAGCAGGGCCGGGACTAGCGAGTACAATGAGCAGTTCTTC. This sequence joins TRBV2 and TRBJ2-1; 10 bases align to TRBD2. Trimming removed 6 bases from V and 4 bases from J; junction bases left unmatched: 6. This CDR3 is 15 amino acids long. The germline CDR1 and CDR2 sequences are SNHLY and FYNNEI.

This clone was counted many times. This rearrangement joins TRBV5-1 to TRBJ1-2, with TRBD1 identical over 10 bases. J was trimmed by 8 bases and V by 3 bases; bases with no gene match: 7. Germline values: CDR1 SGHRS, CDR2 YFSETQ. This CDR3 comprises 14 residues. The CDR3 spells CASSSWTGGAGYTF. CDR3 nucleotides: TGCGCCAGCAGCTCCTGGACAGGGGGGGCCGGCTACACCTTC.

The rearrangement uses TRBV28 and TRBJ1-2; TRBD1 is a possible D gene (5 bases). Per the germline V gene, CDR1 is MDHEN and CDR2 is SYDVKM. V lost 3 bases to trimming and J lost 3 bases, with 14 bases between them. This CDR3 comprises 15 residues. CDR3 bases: TGTGCCAGCAGTTTCTCGGGGGGGTTGGACTATGGCTACACCTTC. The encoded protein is CASSFSGGLDYGYTF.

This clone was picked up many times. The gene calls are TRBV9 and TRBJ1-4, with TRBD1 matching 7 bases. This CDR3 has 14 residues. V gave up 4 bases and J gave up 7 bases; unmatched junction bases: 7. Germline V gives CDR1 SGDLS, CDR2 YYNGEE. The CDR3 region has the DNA TGTGCCAGCAGCCGACAGGGCGGTGGTGAAAAACTGTTTTTT. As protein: CASSRQGGGEKLFF.

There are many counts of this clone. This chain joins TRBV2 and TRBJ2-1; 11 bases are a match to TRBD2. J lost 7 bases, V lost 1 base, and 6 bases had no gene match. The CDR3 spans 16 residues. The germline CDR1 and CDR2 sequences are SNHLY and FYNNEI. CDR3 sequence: CASSEELLAGGNEQFF. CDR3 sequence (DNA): TGTGCCAGCAGTGAAGAGTTGCTAGCGGGGGGTAATGAGCAGTTCTTC.

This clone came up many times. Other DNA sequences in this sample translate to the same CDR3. The CDR3 loop is CASSYGQGTYEQYF. CDR3 nucleotide sequence: TGTGCCAGCAGCTACGGACAGGGAACCTACGAGCAGTACTTC. V usage is TRBV7-2 and J usage is TRBJ2-7, with 8 bases identical to TRBD1. The V segment lost 4 bases and the J segment 2 bases; nucleotides outside the gene matches: 4. CDR3 size: 14 residues. From germline, CDR1 is SGHTA and CDR2 FQGNSA.

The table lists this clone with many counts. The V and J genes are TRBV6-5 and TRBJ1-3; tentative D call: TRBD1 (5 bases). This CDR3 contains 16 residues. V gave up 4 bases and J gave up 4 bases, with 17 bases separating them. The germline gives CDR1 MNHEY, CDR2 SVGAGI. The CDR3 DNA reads TGTGCCAGCAGTTCTCTCTTCGGGGGAAGAGGAAACACCATATATTTT. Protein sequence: CASSSLFGGRGNTIYF.

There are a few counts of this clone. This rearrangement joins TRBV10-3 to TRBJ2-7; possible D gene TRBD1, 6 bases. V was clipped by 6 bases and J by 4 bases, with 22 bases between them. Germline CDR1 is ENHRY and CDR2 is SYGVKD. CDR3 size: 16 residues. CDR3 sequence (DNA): TGTGCCATCAGGCCGGTGGGGGCCAGGGGAAAATACGAGCAGTACTTC. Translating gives CAIRPVGARGKYEQYF.

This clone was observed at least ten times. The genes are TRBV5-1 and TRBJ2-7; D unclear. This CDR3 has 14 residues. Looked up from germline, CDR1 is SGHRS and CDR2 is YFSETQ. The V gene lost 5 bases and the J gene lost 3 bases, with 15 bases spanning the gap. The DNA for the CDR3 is TGCGCCAGCAGTACGAGAGGAGTAGACTACGAGCAGTACTTC. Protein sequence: CASSTRGVDYEQYF.

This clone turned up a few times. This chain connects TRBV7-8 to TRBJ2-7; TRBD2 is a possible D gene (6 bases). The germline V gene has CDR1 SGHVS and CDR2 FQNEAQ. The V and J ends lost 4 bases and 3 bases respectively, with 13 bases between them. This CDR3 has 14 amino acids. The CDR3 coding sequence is TGTGCCAGCAGCTCCAGGGCGCGGGACTACGAGCAGTACTTC. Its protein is CASSSRARDYEQYF.

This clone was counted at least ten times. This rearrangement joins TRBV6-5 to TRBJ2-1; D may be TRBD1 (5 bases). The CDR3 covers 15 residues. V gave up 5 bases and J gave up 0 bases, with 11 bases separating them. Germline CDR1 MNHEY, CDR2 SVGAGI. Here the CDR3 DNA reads TGTGCCAGCAGTCGGAGCAGGGTCTCCTACAATGAGCAGTTCTTC. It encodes CASSRSRVSYNEQFF.

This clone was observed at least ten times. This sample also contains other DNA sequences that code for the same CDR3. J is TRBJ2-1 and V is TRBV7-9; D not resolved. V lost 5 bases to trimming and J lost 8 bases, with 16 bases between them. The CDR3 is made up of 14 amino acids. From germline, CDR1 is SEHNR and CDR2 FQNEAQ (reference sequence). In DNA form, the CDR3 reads TGTGCCAGCAGCACAAAAGAGGCGCCGGATGAGCAGTTCTTC. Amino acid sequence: CASSTKEAPDEQFF.

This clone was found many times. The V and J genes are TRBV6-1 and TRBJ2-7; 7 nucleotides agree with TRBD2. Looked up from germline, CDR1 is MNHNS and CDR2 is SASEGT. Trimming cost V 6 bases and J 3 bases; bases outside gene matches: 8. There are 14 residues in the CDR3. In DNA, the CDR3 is TGTGCCAGCAGCTGGGCGGGAGTAGGCTACGAGCAGTACTTC. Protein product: CASSWAGVGYEQYF.

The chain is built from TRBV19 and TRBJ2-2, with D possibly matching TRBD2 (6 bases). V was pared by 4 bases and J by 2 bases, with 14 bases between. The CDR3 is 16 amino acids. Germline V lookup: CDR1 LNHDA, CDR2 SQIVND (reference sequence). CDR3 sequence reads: CASSRGETRNTGELFF. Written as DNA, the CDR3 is TGTGCCAGTAGTAGGGGGGAGACCCGTAACACCGGGGAGCTGTTTTTT. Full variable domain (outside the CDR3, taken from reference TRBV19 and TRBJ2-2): DGGITQSPKYLFRKEGQNVTLSCEQNLNHDAMYWYRQDPGQGLRLIYYSQIVNDFQKGDIAEGYSVSREKKESFPLTVTSAQKNPTAFYLCASSRGETRNTGELFFGEGSRLTVL.

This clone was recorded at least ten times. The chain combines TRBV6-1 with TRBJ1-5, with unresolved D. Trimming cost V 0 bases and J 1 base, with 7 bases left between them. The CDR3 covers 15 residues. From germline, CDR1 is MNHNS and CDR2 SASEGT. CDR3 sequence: CASSEATKSNQPQHF. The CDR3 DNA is TGTGCCAGCAGTGAAGCGACAAAGAGCAATCAGCCCCAGCATTTT.

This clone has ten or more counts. The CDR3, as DNA: TGTGCCAGCAGCTTAGCCAGGGCCGACCCTGAAGCTTTCTTT. Translated, it gives CASSLARADPEAFF. The rearrangement joins TRBV7-9 to TRBJ1-1, with D perhaps matching TRBD1 (5 bases). This CDR3 is built from 14 residues. The germline gives CDR1 SEHNR, CDR2 FQNEAQ (reference sequence). The V and J ends lost 0 bases and 6 bases respectively, with 11 bases between them. Full variable domain (remainder filled in from reference TRBV7-9 and TRBJ1-1): DTGVSQNPRHKITKRGQNVTFRCDPISEHNRLYWYRQTLGQGPEFLTYFQNEAQLEKSRLLSDRFSAERPKGSFSTLEIQRTEQGDSAMYLCASSLARADPEAFFGQGTRLTVV.

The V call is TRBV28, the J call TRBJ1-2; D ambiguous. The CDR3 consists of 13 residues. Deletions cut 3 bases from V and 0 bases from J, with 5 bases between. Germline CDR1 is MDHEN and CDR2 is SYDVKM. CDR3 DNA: TGTGCCAGCAGTTTCATTCCTAACTATGGCTACACCTTC. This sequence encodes CASSFIPNYGYTF.

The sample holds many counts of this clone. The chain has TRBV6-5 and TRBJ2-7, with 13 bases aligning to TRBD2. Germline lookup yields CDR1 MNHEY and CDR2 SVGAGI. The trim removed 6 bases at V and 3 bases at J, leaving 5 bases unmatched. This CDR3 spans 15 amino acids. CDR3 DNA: TGTGCCAGCAGGCGTGGGACTAGCGGGGACTACGAGCAGTACTTC. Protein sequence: CASRRGTSGDYEQYF.

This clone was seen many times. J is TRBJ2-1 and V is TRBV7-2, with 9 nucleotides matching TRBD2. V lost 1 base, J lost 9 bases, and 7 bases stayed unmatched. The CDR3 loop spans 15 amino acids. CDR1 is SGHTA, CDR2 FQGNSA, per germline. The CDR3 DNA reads TGTGCCAGCAGCTTAGGTGTTAGCGGGAGAGGTGAGCAGTTCTTC. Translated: CASSLGVSGRGEQFF. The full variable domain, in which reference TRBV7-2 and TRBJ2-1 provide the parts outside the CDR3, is GAGVSQSPSNKVTEKGKDVELRCDPISGHTALYWYRQSLGQGLEFLIYFQGNSAPDKSGLPSDRFSAERTGGSVSTLTIQRTQQEDSAVYLCASSLGVSGRGEQFFGPGTRLTVL.

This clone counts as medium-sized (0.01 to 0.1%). The CDR3 nucleotides are TGTGCCAGCAGCACCTTTTCCAGGGGCGCGGACACCGGGGAGCTGTTTTTT. Its protein product is CASSTFSRGADTGELFF. The V gene is TRBV7-9, the J gene TRBJ2-2; possibly TRBD1 for D (6 bases). The V end was cut by 5 bases, the J end by 3 bases, with 19 bases between. The CDR3 contains 17 residues. Looked up from germline, CDR1 is SEHNR and CDR2 is FQNEAQ (reference sequence).